The entry that follows covers one TCR beta chain sequence. Its antigen remains undetermined. There are no base qualities to consult, and no much larger clone falls within one base. The CDR3, from cysteine to phenylalanine, totals 15 residues. Only CDR3 DNA is held: 45 bases, read in frame from base 1. After removal of 0 bases from V and 5 bases from J, the junction retains 7 bases not matched to a gene. Based on the germline V gene, the CDR1 and CDR2 sequences are SGDLS and YYNGEE. The collaborating institutions used their own protocols to collect whole blood in K2EDTA tubes. For TCRbeta analysis, collaborators shipped samples in one of three forms: frozen whole blood, isolated PBMCs, or DNA extracted from either of those sample types. This record belongs to a study of blood T cell repertoires in COVID-19 (dated by TCRdb to the early 2020s). Study-level background: Collaborator samples came from the United States, Italy and Spain and covered acute and convalescent phases of COVID-19. The material from the prospective study consisted of cDNA or gDNA derived from T cells, B-cell-depleted T cells, or PBMCs. The dataset comprised deeply sampled blood TCRbeta repertoires from subjects exposed to, actively infected with, or recovered from COVID-19. A freely available public database, intended as a resource for researchers studying the immune response to SARS-CoV-2, is where the repertoires were released. The samples were drawn from two sources: the first 160 participants of the ongoing ImmuneRACE study, and 1,000 to 1,500 subjects contributed by 6 global collaborators. A de-identified subject ID, COVID-19 status, age in years and sex were almost always included in the sample metadata. HLA class I and class II types, where available, came from metadata supplied by the sample provider rather than from assay-based typing. The paper as a whole reports these results and caveats: The amount of clinical and demographic metadata varied by source and participant and was provided uncurated.

TCRbeta CDR3 regions were amplified from genomic DNA using the immunoSEQ Assay, a bias-controlled multiplex PCR. Regarding the original processing steps: Within the assay, amplification of reference gene primers was used to estimate how many nucleated cells each sample contained. Sequence reads were collapsed and filtered to measure the absolute abundance of every unique TCRbeta CDR3 rearrangement. For each sample, productive Simpson clonality was calculated as the square root of Simpson's diversity index over productive rearrangements. Sourced from immuneACCESS, this table was stored by TCRdb with only in-frame sequences that have V and J called. A share of the clones is absent; for the studies checked, an unresolved V gene accounts for under half, and the remainder has no known explanation. The V and J calls and clone size are taken from that table; D and trimming were inferred from the DNA. The sample table records about 64,000 clones; roughly four fifths of these occur just once. The ten largest clones add up to approximately 12% of the sample.

The chain uses TRBV9 and TRBJ2-5; a stretch of 7 junction bases matches TRBD1. Sequencing used peripheral blood. The TCR was taken from a human donor in a cohort sampled during active COVID-19. The DNA is TGTGCCAGCAGCGTAGGGCAGGGGGTTCGGGAGACCCAGTACTTC. This sequence encodes CASSVGQGVRETQYF.